This TCR beta chain was identified during a study of blood T cell repertoires in COVID-19. Overall study: The United States, Italy and Spain supplied acute and convalescent COVID-19 samples. PBMCs, B-cell-depleted T cells, or T cells provided the cDNA or gDNA that made up the material.

CDR3 length: 13 amino acids. Trimming took 5 bases from V and 9 from J, leaving 14 bases between them. From germline, CDR1 is PRHDT and CDR2 FYEKMQ (reference sequence). Original analysis: The authors estimated nucleated cell counts from reference gene primer amplification. Using immunoSEQ multiplex PCR, the repertoire was profiled, and TCRdb retains in-frame clones only, with some absent. D and trimming come from the DNA, and the V and J calls and clone size come from that table. The sample records 100,000 to 150,000 clones, 78% being singletons. This TCR was recovered from a man between 65 and 79 years old with acute or convalescent COVID-19. The chain is built from TRBV13 and TRBJ2-1; weak D call: TRBD1 (5 bases). Specimen: peripheral blood. CDR3 residues: CASSVRDFGEQFF. The CDR3 bases are TGTGCCAGCAGCGTCAGGGATTTCGGTGAGCAGTTCTTC.